The source of this T cell receptor beta chain is a study of control samples from healthy donors and cancer patients. This CDR3 is built from 16 residues. Germline V gene data show CDR1 as MNHEY and CDR2 as SVGEGT. The V gene end was trimmed by 5 bases and the J gene end by 7 bases; junction bases not matched to a gene: 12. The method was immunoSEQ multiplex PCR; TCRdb's version includes in-frame clones alone and lacks a portion of them. The sample has roughly 180,000 clones; more than 85% are singletons. The chain employs TRBV6-2 or TRBV6-3 and TRBJ2-1; 9 bases fit TRBD1. The sequence was collected from a middle-aged woman in good health. The sample consisted of blood. The CDR3 DNA reads as TGTGCCAGCAGTCACCAGGGACAGGGTTATTATAATGAGCAGTTCTTC. Amino acid sequence: CASSHQGQGYYNEQFF.